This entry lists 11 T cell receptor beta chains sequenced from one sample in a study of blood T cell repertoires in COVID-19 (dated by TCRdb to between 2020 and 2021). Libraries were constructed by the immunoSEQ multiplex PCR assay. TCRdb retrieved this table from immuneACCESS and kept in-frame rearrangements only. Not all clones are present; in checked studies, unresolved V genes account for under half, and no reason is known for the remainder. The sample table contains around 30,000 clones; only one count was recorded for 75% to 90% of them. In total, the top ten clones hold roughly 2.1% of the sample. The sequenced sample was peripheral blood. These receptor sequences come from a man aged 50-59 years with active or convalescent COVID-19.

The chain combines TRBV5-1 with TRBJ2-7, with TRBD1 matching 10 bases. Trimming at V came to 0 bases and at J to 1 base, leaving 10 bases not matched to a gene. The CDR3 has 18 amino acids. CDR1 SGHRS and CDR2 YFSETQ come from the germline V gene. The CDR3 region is CASSLAPGDRGHSYEQYF. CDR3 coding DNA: TGCGCCAGCAGCTTGGCGCCGGGGGACAGGGGCCATTCCTACGAGCAGTACTTC.

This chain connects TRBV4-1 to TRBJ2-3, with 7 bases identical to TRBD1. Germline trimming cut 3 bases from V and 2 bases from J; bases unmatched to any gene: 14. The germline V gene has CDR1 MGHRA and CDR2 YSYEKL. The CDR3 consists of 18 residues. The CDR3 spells CASSQYPPGQISTDTQYF. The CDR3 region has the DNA TGCGCCAGCAGCCAGTATCCCCCGGGACAGATTTCCACAGATACGCAGTATTTT.

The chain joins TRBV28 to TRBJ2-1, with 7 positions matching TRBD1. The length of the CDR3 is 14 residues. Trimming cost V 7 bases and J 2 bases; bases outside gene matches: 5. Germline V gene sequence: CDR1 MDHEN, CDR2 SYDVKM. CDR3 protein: CASNEGGAYNEQFF. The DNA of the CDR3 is TGTGCCAGCAATGAAGGGGGCGCCTACAATGAGCAGTTCTTC.

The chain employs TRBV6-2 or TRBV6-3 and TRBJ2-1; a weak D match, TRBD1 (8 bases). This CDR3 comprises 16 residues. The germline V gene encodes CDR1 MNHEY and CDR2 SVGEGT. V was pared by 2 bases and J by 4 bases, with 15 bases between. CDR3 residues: CASSYGNRGGYNEQFF. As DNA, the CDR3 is TGTGCCAGCAGTTACGGAAACAGGGGGGGTTACAATGAGCAGTTCTTC.

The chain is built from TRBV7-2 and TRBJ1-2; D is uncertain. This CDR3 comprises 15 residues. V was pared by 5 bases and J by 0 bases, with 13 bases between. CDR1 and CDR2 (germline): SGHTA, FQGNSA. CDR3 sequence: CASSQAPWANYGYTF. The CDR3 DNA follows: TGTGCCAGCAGCCAAGCGCCCTGGGCTAACTATGGCTACACCTTC.

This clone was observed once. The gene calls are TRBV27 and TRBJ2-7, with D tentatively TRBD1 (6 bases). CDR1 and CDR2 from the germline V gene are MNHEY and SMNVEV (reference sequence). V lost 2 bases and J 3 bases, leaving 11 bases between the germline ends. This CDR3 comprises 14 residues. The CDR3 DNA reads TGTGCCAGCAGTTTACTACAGGGTGGCTACGAGCAGTACTTC. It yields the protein CASSLLQGGYEQYF.

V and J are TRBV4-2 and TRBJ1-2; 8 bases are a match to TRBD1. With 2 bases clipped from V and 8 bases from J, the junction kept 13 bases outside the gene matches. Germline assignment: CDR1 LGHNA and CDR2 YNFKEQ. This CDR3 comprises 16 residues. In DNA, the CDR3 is TGTGCCAGCAGCCAAAAGGTTACGACAGGGGATAGAGGCTACACCTTC. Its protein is CASSQKVTTGDRGYTF.

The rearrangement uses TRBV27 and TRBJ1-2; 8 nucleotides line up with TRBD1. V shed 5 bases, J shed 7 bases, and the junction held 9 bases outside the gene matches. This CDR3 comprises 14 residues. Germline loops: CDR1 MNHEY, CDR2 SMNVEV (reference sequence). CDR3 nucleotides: TGTGCCAGCAGTGGTCTGACAGGGGTAGGTGGCTACACCTTC. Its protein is CASSGLTGVGGYTF.

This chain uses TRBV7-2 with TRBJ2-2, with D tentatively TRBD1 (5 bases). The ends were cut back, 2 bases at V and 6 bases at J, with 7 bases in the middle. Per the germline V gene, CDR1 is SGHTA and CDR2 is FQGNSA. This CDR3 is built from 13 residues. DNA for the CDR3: TGTGCCAGCAGCTTACCAGGGCCCGGGGAGCTGTTTTTT. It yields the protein CASSLPGPGELFF.

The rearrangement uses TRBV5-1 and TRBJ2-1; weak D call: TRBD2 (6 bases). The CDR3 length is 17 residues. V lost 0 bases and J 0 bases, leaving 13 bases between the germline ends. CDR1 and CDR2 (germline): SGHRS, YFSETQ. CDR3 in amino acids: CASSLVWVGSSYNEQFF. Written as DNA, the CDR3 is TGCGCCAGCAGCTTGGTTTGGGTCGGGAGCTCCTACAATGAGCAGTTCTTC.

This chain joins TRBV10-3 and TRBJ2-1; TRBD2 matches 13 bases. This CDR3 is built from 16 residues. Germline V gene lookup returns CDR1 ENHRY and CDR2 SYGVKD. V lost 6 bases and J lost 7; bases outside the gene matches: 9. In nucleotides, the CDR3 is TGTGCCATCAGGGCATTAGGGACTAGCGGGATGAATGAGCAGTTCTTC. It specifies CAIRALGTSGMNEQFF.